This record looks at one T cell receptor beta chain sequence and its context. CDR1 and CDR2 from the germline V gene are MDHEN and SYDVKM. This CDR3 has 17 residues. J gave up 4 bases and V 4 bases, and 9 bases lay outside the gene matches. These data come from a study of PD-1 blockade in mismatch repair-deficient tumors. Libraries were prepared by immunoSEQ multiplex PCR; TCRdb keeps only in-frame clonotypes and omits some of them. This repertoire shows around 120,000 clones, around nine tenths found once; its top ten account for 12%. The sequence was collected from an adult with mismatch repair-deficient cancer. Sequenced material: peripheral blood, taken approximately 72 weeks after starting pembrolizumab. This rearrangement joins TRBV28 to TRBJ1-3; 11 nucleotides align to TRBD1. The CDR3 DNA is TGTGCCAGCAGTTACCAAGGGACAGGGGGGATCGGAAACACCATATATTTT. This translates into CASSYQGTGGIGNTIYF.